The T cell receptor beta chain described here comes from a study of cytomegalovirus exposure and HLA in healthy donors. Study observations and caveats: The study flagged some 170 TCR beta chains as cytomegalovirus-associated.

J lost 4 bases, V lost 1 base, and 10 bases had no gene match. Looked up from germline, CDR1 is SGHVT and CDR2 is SQSDAQ. The CDR3 spans 17 residues. Turning to this clone: Its specificity is unknown.

PCR amplification relied on 60 Vbeta primers (plus 13 Jbeta primers). Produced via immunoSEQ multiplex PCR; TCRdb's table is partial and in-frame only. The profile shows some 150,000 clones, around 81% of them singletons. This rearrangement joins TRBV7-4 to TRBJ2-1, with 7 bases matching TRBD1. Material: PBMCs. This receptor was identified in a woman aged 45-60 years in good health and CMV-seronegative. CDR3 protein: CASSLERDRVGYNEQFF. The CDR3 DNA is TGTGCCAGCAGCTTAGAAAGAGACAGGGTCGGATACAATGAGCAGTTCTTC.